These 23 T cell receptor beta chains came from one sample sequenced in a study of cytomegalovirus exposure and HLA in healthy donors. It was with 60 Vbeta and 13 Jbeta primers that the PCR ran. Produced via immunoSEQ multiplex PCR; TCRdb's table is partial and in-frame only. Of about 89,000 clones in the sample, approximately 79% were seen once. The sequencing sample was made of PBMCs. The receptors shown here come from a man younger than 40 in good health and CMV-seronegative.

The V gene is TRBV28, the J gene TRBJ1-2, with no clear D. CDR3 length: 13 amino acids. The germline gives CDR1 MDHEN, CDR2 SYDVKM. V was pared by 6 bases and J by 4 bases, with 12 bases between. The CDR3 region is CASRQRQVYGYTF. As DNA, the CDR3 is TGTGCCAGCAGACAAAGACAAGTCTATGGCTACACCTTC.

This clone was detected only once. The genes are TRBV19 and TRBJ1-2, with 12 bases aligning to TRBD1. V shed 1 base and J 5 bases; nucleotides not matched to a gene: 2. In germline, CDR1 is LNHDA, CDR2 SQIVND (reference sequence). This CDR3 comprises 15 residues. The CDR3: CASSIGGQGAYGYTF. DNA for the CDR3: TGTGCCAGTAGTATAGGGGGACAGGGGGCTTATGGCTACACCTTC.

The chain combines TRBV7-8 with TRBJ1-6; D is perhaps TRBD1 (5 bases). The germline V gene encodes CDR1 SGHVS and CDR2 FQNEAQ. This CDR3 has 15 amino acids. Deletions cut 2 bases from V and 6 bases from J, with 11 bases between. DNA of the CDR3: TGTGCCAGCAGCTTAAGTCGGACACTTAATTCACCCCTCCACTTT. Its translation is CASSLSRTLNSPLHF.

This clone was detected many times. The genes are TRBV28 and TRBJ1-4, with D possibly matching TRBD1 (5 bases). Germline values: CDR1 MDHEN, CDR2 SYDVKM. V gave up 7 bases and J gave up 8 bases, with 17 bases separating them. The CDR3 is made up of 14 amino acids. The DNA for the CDR3 is TGTGCCAGCACCTCTTTTCAGGGAGGCGAAAAACTGTTTTTT. Translated, it gives CASTSFQGGEKLFF.

This chain joins TRBV5-1 and TRBJ1-1; TRBD1 agrees at 9 bases. Germline V lookup: CDR1 SGHRS, CDR2 YFSETQ. Unmatched junction bases numbered 8, after V lost 2 bases and J lost 3 bases. The CDR3 runs 16 residues. The DNA for the CDR3 is TGCGCCAGCAGCTTTGGACAGGGGATTATGGACACTGAAGCTTTCTTT. Translation: CASSFGQGIMDTEAFF.

The V and J genes are TRBV19 and TRBJ1-1; no clear D gene. The CDR3 is 13 residues long. Trimming cost V 5 bases and J 0 bases, with 7 bases left between them. CDR1 LNHDA and CDR2 SQIVND come from the germline V gene (reference sequence). The CDR3 protein is CASSATMNTEAFF. The CDR3, as DNA: TGTGCCAGTAGTGCCACAATGAACACTGAAGCTTTCTTT. Supplemented by reference TRBV19 and TRBJ1-1, the full variable domain reads DGGITQSPKYLFRKEGQNVTLSCEQNLNHDAMYWYRQDPGQGLRLIYYSQIVNDFQKGDIAEGYSVSREKKESFPLTVTSAQKNPTAFYLCASSATMNTEAFFGQGTRLTVV.

This clone is a singleton in its sample. V and J are TRBV25-1 and TRBJ1-3, with D perhaps TRBD1 (6 bases). V was clipped by 3 bases and J by 0 bases, with 18 bases between them. Germline lookup yields CDR1 MGHDK and CDR2 SYGVNS. This CDR3 region has 18 residues. The CDR3 region has the DNA TGTGCCAGCAGTGAGGGGACATTCGCTCTTTCCTCTGGAAACACCATATATTTT. Amino acid sequence: CASSEGTFALSSGNTIYF.

The chain employs TRBV7-9 and TRBJ1-2; no clear D. The CDR3 consists of 16 residues. Looked up from germline, CDR1 is SEHNR and CDR2 is FQNEAQ (reference sequence). The ends were cut back, 5 bases at V and 2 bases at J, with 18 bases in the middle. CDR3 nucleotides: TGTGCCAGCAGCCACCCCTGGCGGGTAGACAACTATGGCTACACCTTC. Residues: CASSHPWRVDNYGYTF.

The CDR3 loop is CASSLRVETQYF. The DNA for the CDR3 is TGTGCCAGCAGCTTAAGAGTTGAGACCCAGTACTTC. V usage is TRBV7-2 and J usage is TRBJ2-5; D not resolved. The CDR3 totals 12 residues. Trimming took 2 bases from V and 5 from J, leaving 6 bases between them. The V gene's germline CDR1 is SGHTA and CDR2 FQGNSA. The full variable domain, its missing parts supplied by reference TRBV7-2 and TRBJ2-5, is GAGVSQSPSNKVTEKGKDVELRCDPISGHTALYWYRQSLGQGLEFLIYFQGNSAPDKSGLPSDRFSAERTGGSVSTLTIQRTQQEDSAVYLCASSLRVETQYFGPGTRLLVL.

The J gene is TRBJ2-3, the V gene TRBV5-1; D gene uncertain. This CDR3 spans 14 amino acids. V was trimmed by 0 bases and J by 2 bases, leaving 7 bases between them. Germline V CDR1 and CDR2: SGHRS, YFSETQ. The CDR3 protein is CASSLAGTTDTQYF. The CDR3 nucleotides read TGCGCCAGCAGCTTGGCAGGCACCACAGATACGCAGTATTTT.

The chain carries TRBV19 and TRBJ1-4; D uncertain. Looked up from germline, CDR1 is LNHDA and CDR2 is SQIVND (reference sequence). The CDR3 spans 13 residues. Deletions cut 3 bases from V and 8 bases from J, with 10 bases between. The CDR3 is CASSIRMGEKLFF. CDR3 DNA sequence: TGTGCCAGTAGTATCAGGATGGGCGAAAAACTGTTTTTT.

The chain employs TRBV5-4 and TRBJ2-5; D perhaps matches TRBD2 (5 bases). V shed 2 bases and J shed 10 bases, with 15 bases lying between them. This CDR3 has 13 residues. CDR1 and CDR2 (germline): SGHNT, YYREEE (reference sequence). The CDR3 DNA is TGTGCCAGCAGCTTAGCGGATGCAAAAAACCAGTACTTC. Translation: CASSLADAKNQYF.

The CDR3 loop is CASSLGGQGRNTIYF. The CDR3, as DNA: TGTGCCAGCAGCTTAGGCGGTCAGGGGAGAAACACCATATATTTT. The J gene is TRBJ1-3, the V gene TRBV13; TRBD1 is a possible D gene (6 bases). The CDR3 is made up of 15 amino acids. Trimming stripped 0 bases from V and 5 bases from J, with 11 bases between. CDR1 and CDR2 from the germline V gene are PRHDT and FYEKMQ (reference sequence).

This rearrangement joins TRBV7-2 to TRBJ1-2; the D is unclear. Trimming left V 6 bases short and J 8 bases short, with 13 bases between. The germline V gene has CDR1 SGHTA and CDR2 FQGNSA. The CDR3 is 12 residues long. DNA for the CDR3: TGTGCCAGCAGTTTTAGCGGGAAGGGCTACACCTTC. It specifies CASSFSGKGYTF.

V is TRBV16 and J is TRBJ1-5; a possible D gene is TRBD1 (5 bases). Trimming took off 2 bases at V and 4 bases at J, with 9 bases between the two ends. The CDR3 runs to 14 residues. From germline, CDR1 is KGHSY and CDR2 FQNENV. CDR3 in amino acids: CASSQRSGNQPQHF. The CDR3 DNA follows: TGTGCCAGCAGCCAACGTTCAGGGAATCAGCCCCAGCATTTT.

V gene TRBV7-9 combines with J gene TRBJ2-7, with D perhaps matching TRBD1 (6 bases). Germline V lookup: CDR1 SEHNR, CDR2 FQNEAQ (reference sequence). V was shortened by 5 bases and J by 3 bases, with 11 bases between the two germline ends. This CDR3 region has 13 residues. Written as DNA, the CDR3 is TGTGCCAGCAGCATGGGACATAGCTACGAGCAGTACTTC. Its protein product is CASSMGHSYEQYF.

This clone appeared once. The chain combines TRBV7-7 with TRBJ2-5, with D maybe TRBD1 (6 bases). This CDR3 is built from 13 residues. The germline V gene encodes CDR1 SSHAT and CDR2 FNYEAQ (reference sequence). Trimming stripped 2 bases from V and 5 bases from J, with 9 bases between. CDR3 in amino acids: CASSLSQGETQYF. The CDR3 nucleotides read TGTGCCAGCAGCTTATCACAGGGCGAGACCCAGTACTTC.

The chain joins TRBV28 to TRBJ1-2, with 9 bases fitting TRBD1. This CDR3 spans 14 amino acids. The V and J ends lost 2 bases and 8 bases, in that order; junction bases with no gene match: 6. Germline V lookup: CDR1 MDHEN, CDR2 SYDVKM. CDR3 loop: CASSLPQGAGGYTF. In DNA, the CDR3 is TGTGCCAGCAGTTTACCACAGGGGGCGGGGGGCTACACCTTC.

The V gene is TRBV27, the J gene TRBJ1-1; TRBD1 matches at 8 bases. The CDR3 runs to 14 residues. V was pared by 7 bases and J by 4 bases, with 8 bases of the junction left unmatched. Per the germline V gene, CDR1 is MNHEY and CDR2 is SMNVEV (reference sequence). The CDR3 DNA follows: TGTGCCAGCACCGCGGACAGGGTAGGCACTGAAGCTTTCTTT. Amino acids: CASTADRVGTEAFF.

This chain uses TRBV10-3 with TRBJ1-2; TRBD1 might be the D (6 bases). The CDR3 runs 14 residues. V gave up 0 bases and J gave up 2 bases, with 7 bases separating them. The germline CDR1 and CDR2 sequences are ENHRY and SYGVKD. The CDR3 sequence: CAISESGHNYGYTF. The CDR3 DNA sequence: TGTGCCATCAGTGAGTCGGGACACAACTATGGCTACACCTTC.

This chain joins TRBV6-1 and TRBJ1-1; D gene ambiguous. Germline V gene sequence: CDR1 MNHNS, CDR2 SASEGT. Trimming removed 9 bases at V and 1 base at J, with 6 bases between. The CDR3 covers 11 residues. CDR3 sequence (DNA): TGTGCCAGTAACAGGAACACTGAAGCTTTCTTT. Translating gives CASNRNTEAFF.

V gene TRBV4-2 combines with J gene TRBJ2-7; 9 nucleotides line up with TRBD2. V gave up 0 bases and J gave up 4 bases; unmatched junction bases: 4. Germline V gene lookup returns CDR1 LGHNA and CDR2 YNFKEQ. This CDR3 spans 15 amino acids. This chain's CDR3 is CASSQESSGIYEQYF. The CDR3 DNA reads as TGTGCCAGCAGCCAAGAATCTAGCGGGATTTACGAGCAGTACTTC.

The J gene is TRBJ1-1, the V gene TRBV6-5; 7 positions match TRBD1. V was clipped by 4 bases and J by 0 bases; unmatched bases: 8. Germline V lookup: CDR1 MNHEY, CDR2 SVGAGI. The CDR3 length is 16 residues. DNA for the CDR3: TGTGCCAGCAGTTCGTACGCGGGACAGCTGAACACTGAAGCTTTCTTT. Translation: CASSSYAGQLNTEAFF.